This TCR beta chain was captured in a study of blood T cell repertoires in COVID-19. The CDR3 runs 15 residues. Germline CDR1 and CDR2: MNHEY and SMNVEV (reference sequence). J was trimmed by 1 base and V by 4 bases; bases with no gene match: 4. Measured with immunoSEQ multiplex PCR; TCRdb has only the in-frame clones, and not every one. The table has about 440,000 clones, roughly 90% seen once. This TCR came from a woman in her twenties or thirties with acute or convalescent COVID-19. The rearrangement links TRBV27 to TRBJ1-1; 9 bases line up with TRBD1. The sequencing input was peripheral blood. CDR3 loop: CASSSRDRANTEAFF. The CDR3 region has the DNA TGTGCCAGCAGTTCCCGGGACAGGGCGAACACTGAAGCTTTCTTT.